What follows are 16 T cell receptor beta chains derived from one specimen sequenced in a study of blood T cell repertoires in COVID-19 (dated by TCRdb to about 2020). Receptor amplification or capture employed the immunoSEQ multiplex PCR assay. As stored in TCRdb, this immuneACCESS dataset retains in-frame rearrangements with V and J assigned. A fraction of the clones does not appear; measured against another copy, unresolved V genes explain less than half of the discrepancy, and the remainder lacks a known reason. The sample data list hundreds of thousands of clones, and roughly 90% of these were observed just once. Of the sample, 0.7% to 0.85% is held by the ten largest clones. Input material: peripheral blood. These receptors all come from a woman aged 25 to 39 with acute or convalescent COVID-19.

The count of this clone is one. The V and J genes are TRBV27 and TRBJ2-1, with a weak D call TRBD2 (5 bases). In germline, CDR1 is MNHEY, CDR2 SMNVEV (reference sequence). The CDR3 is 14 residues long. V lost 5 bases and J 3 bases, leaving 11 bases between the germline ends. The CDR3 region has the DNA TGTGCCAGCAGTCCACGGACTGACTACAATGAGCAGTTCTTC. Its protein product is CASSPRTDYNEQFF.

This chain uses TRBV6-5 with TRBJ2-7; 9 nucleotides line up with TRBD1. The trim removed 7 bases at V and 4 bases at J, leaving 5 bases unmatched. The CDR3 has 13 residues. Germline-derived CDR1 and CDR2 are MNHEY and SVGAGI. In nucleotides, the CDR3 is TGTGCCAGCACCCGACAGGGGGAGTACGAGCAGTACTTC. Translating gives CASTRQGEYEQYF.

V is TRBV9 and J is TRBJ2-3; D perhaps matches TRBD2 (6 bases). This CDR3 spans 13 amino acids. The V and J ends lost 3 bases and 3 bases respectively, with 8 bases between them. From germline, CDR1 is SGDLS and CDR2 YYNGEE. The CDR3 nucleotides read TGTGCCAGCAGCGGGACTATTACAGATACGCAGTATTTT. As protein: CASSGTITDTQYF.

The chain combines TRBV11-3 with TRBJ2-1, with TRBD2 matching 11 bases. The CDR3 covers 18 residues. V was clipped by 5 bases and J by 4 bases; unmatched bases: 13. CDR1 SGHNT and CDR2 YENEEA come from the germline V gene. This chain's CDR3 is CASSPPGVGLAGYNEQFF. The CDR3 nucleotides read TGTGCCAGCAGCCCCCCTGGTGTCGGACTAGCGGGTTACAATGAGCAGTTCTTC.

This clone was seen once. This chain connects TRBV21-1 to TRBJ2-7; the table calls TRBD2, which could not be checked here. TRBV21-1 is an annotated pseudogene. CDR3 length equals 16 residues. CDR3 loop: CASTTSGTITPYEQYF. The CDR3 nucleotides read TGTGCCAGCACAACTAGCGGGACTATTACCCCCTACGAGCAGTACTTC.

This chain joins TRBV3-1 (or the pseudogene TRBV3-2) and TRBJ2-6; 9 nucleotides line up with TRBD1. Germline V gene data show CDR1 as LGHDT and CDR2 as YNNKEL (reference sequence). The CDR3 sequence is 16 residues long. The V gene end was trimmed by 1 base and the J gene end by 4 bases; junction bases not matched to a gene: 2. This CDR3 reads CASSQGQGEGANVLTF. Written as DNA, the CDR3 is TGTGCCAGCAGCCAAGGACAGGGGGAAGGGGCCAACGTCCTGACTTTC.

The rearrangement links TRBV5-4 to TRBJ2-5, with 11 bases matching TRBD2. Germline lookup yields CDR1 SGHNT and CDR2 YYREEE (reference sequence). V shed 4 bases and J 4 bases; nucleotides not matched to a gene: 12. The CDR3 sequence is 17 residues long. The CDR3 DNA sequence: TGTGCCAGCAGCGGAGATCCGGGACTAGCGGCGTCAGAGACCCAGTACTTC. It specifies CASSGDPGLAASETQYF. The variable domain in full, completed from reference TRBV5-4 and TRBJ2-5, reads ETGVTQSPTHLIKTRGQQVTLRCSSQSGHNTVSWYQQALGQGPQFIFQYYREEENGRGNFPPRFSGLQFPNYSSELNVNALELDDSALYLCASSGDPGLAASETQYFGPGTRLLVL.

The rearrangement links TRBV11-2 to TRBJ2-1, with D perhaps matching TRBD2 (6 bases). Germline V gives CDR1 SGHAT, CDR2 FQNNGV. The V end lost 5 bases, the J end lost 9 bases, and 17 bases lay between the germline ends. The CDR3 contains 14 residues. The CDR3 sequence: CASSHPGSRGEQFF. The CDR3 coding sequence is TGTGCCAGCAGCCACCCCGGGAGTCGCGGTGAGCAGTTCTTC.

The chain is built from TRBV7-6 and TRBJ2-7; no clear D gene. The CDR3 covers 14 residues. V dropped 3 bases and J dropped 4 bases, with 13 bases sitting between them. Germline loops: CDR1 SGHVS, CDR2 FNYEAQ. In DNA form, the CDR3 reads TGTGCCAGCAGCTTCCACCCAGGATCTTACGAGCAGTACTTC. It codes for CASSFHPGSYEQYF.

This clone has only one observation. The rearrangement joins TRBV11-2 to TRBJ2-1; TRBD2 matches at 12 bases. Germline CDR1 is SGHAT and CDR2 is FQNNGV. Unmatched junction bases numbered 7, after V lost 6 bases and J lost 4 bases. CDR3 size: 16 residues. The CDR3 DNA reads as TGTGCCAGCAGTCTCACCCTAGCGGGAGGGTACAATGAGCAGTTCTTC. Translated: CASSLTLAGGYNEQFF.

The chain uses TRBV30 and TRBJ2-2; possibly TRBD1 for D (5 bases). Germline loops: CDR1 GTSNPN, CDR2 SVGIG (reference sequence). The CDR3 has 15 amino acids. Trimming stripped 3 bases from V and 5 bases from J, with 16 bases between. DNA of the CDR3: TGTGCCTGGAGGGCCATTTTGGCAGGGACCGGGGAGCTGTTTTTT. Encoded protein: CAWRAILAGTGELFF.

This chain joins TRBV6-1 and TRBJ1-4; 7 nucleotides line up with TRBD1. V was pared by 3 bases and J by 8 bases, with 6 bases of the junction left unmatched. The CDR3 is 14 amino acids. Germline loops: CDR1 MNHNS, CDR2 SASEGT. This chain's CDR3 is CASSDRGAGEKLFF. Here the CDR3 DNA reads TGTGCCAGCAGTGACAGGGGGGCAGGAGAAAAACTGTTTTTT.

The gene calls are TRBV14 and TRBJ1-6; 8 positions agree with TRBD1. J lost 6 bases, V lost 7 bases, and 2 bases had no gene match. Germline CDR1 and CDR2: SGHDN and FVKESK. This CDR3 region has 13 residues. CDR3 bases: TGTGCCAGCAATACAGGGGGTAATTCACCCCTCCACTTT. This encodes CASNTGGNSPLHF.

This clone has just one count. The rearrangement links TRBV6-2 or TRBV6-3 to TRBJ2-3, with a weak D call TRBD2 (6 bases). V was trimmed by 5 bases and J by 8 bases, leaving 17 bases between them. Germline V gives CDR1 MNHEY, CDR2 SVGEGT. This CDR3 spans 14 amino acids. CDR3 protein: CASSNRDSRVTQYF. The CDR3 bases are TGTGCCAGCAGTAACCGGGACTCCCGTGTTACGCAGTATTTT.

This chain uses TRBV9 with TRBJ2-1, with a tentative D call TRBD2 (6 bases). The germline V and J ends were trimmed by 3 bases and 8 bases, with 15 bases remaining between them. CDR3 length equals 14 residues. The germline CDR1 and CDR2 sequences are SGDLS and YYNGEE. The CDR3 DNA reads TGTGCCAGCAGCGACAAGACTAGTCAAGATGAGCAGTTCTTC. This translates into CASSDKTSQDEQFF. Full variable domain (rest looked up from reference TRBV9 and TRBJ2-1): DSGVTQTPKHLITATGQRVTLRCSPRSGDLSVYWYQQSLDQGLQFLIQYYNGEERAKGNILERFSAQQFPDLHSELNLSSLELGDSALYFCASSDKTSQDEQFFGPGTRLTVL.

A note on this clone: One junction end does not reproduce the germline sequence, and a read error may be involved. The chain has TRBV7-7 and TRBJ2-5, with TRBD2 matching 14 bases. The CDR3 sequence is 16 residues long. Germline V gives CDR1 SSHAT, CDR2 FNYEAQ (reference sequence). CDR3 in DNA: TGTGCTAGCAGCCCCGGGACTAGCGGGAGTCAAGAGACCCAGTACTTC. Translated, it gives CASSPGTSGSQETQYF. Based on the CDR3 plus reference TRBV7-7 and TRBJ2-5, the full variable domain is GAGVSQSPRYKVTKRGQDVTLRCDPISSHATLYWYQQALGQGPEFLTYFNYEAQPDKSGLPSDRFSAERPEGSISTLTIQRTEQRDSAMYRCASSPGTSGSQETQYFGPGTRLLVL.